These T cell receptor beta chains were read from a single sample in a study of cytomegalovirus exposure and HLA in healthy donors. The method was immunoSEQ multiplex PCR; TCRdb's version includes in-frame clones alone and lacks a portion of them. This table has roughly 200,000 clones, around 79% appearing once. Sequencing input: PBMCs. The receptors originated from a woman between 25 and 40 years old in good health and CMV-seropositive. CDR3s leave out the opening cysteine and the closing phenylalanine or tryptophan. Size tells how often a clone was seen (once, few, many) or the class of an expanded clone, and some rows leave it out.

cdr3_length: 12
v_call: TRBV19
clone_size: -
j_call: TRBJ2-1
cdr3_aa: ASSIRDSYNEQF

cdr3_length: 14
v_call: TRBV15
clone_size: -
j_call: TRBJ1-2
cdr3_aa: ATSRRSGTDNYGYT

cdr3_length: 13
v_call: TRBV4-1
clone_size: -
j_call: TRBJ1-2
cdr3_aa: ASSHPGTGVDGYT

cdr3_length: 15
v_call: TRBV2
clone_size: -
j_call: TRBJ1-1
cdr3_aa: ASSFSRDRGLNTEAF

cdr3_length: 9
v_call: TRBV20-1
clone_size: -
j_call: TRBJ1-2
cdr3_aa: SASKGYGYT

cdr3_length: 13
v_call: TRBV5-1
clone_size: -
j_call: TRBJ2-3
cdr3_aa: ASTLALAITDTQY

cdr3_length: 14
v_call: TRBV5-6
clone_size: -
j_call: TRBJ2-7
cdr3_aa: ASSLVGVSSSYEQY

cdr3_length: 13
v_call: TRBV6-6
clone_size: once
j_call: TRBJ2-7
cdr3_aa: ASSYSPPQGYEQY

cdr3_length: 12
v_call: TRBV9
clone_size: -
j_call: TRBJ1-2
cdr3_aa: ASSSPGGRTGYT

cdr3_length: 14
v_call: TRBV2
clone_size: -
j_call: TRBJ2-5
cdr3_aa: ASGLSTSGSGETQY

cdr3_length: 14
v_call: TRBV11-2
clone_size: -
j_call: TRBJ2-7
cdr3_aa: ASSPGGGLSSYEQY

cdr3_length: 12
v_call: TRBV6-6
clone_size: -
j_call: TRBJ2-7
cdr3_aa: ASSYTGQIYEQY

cdr3_length: 15
v_call: TRBV4-1
clone_size: -
j_call: TRBJ2-7
cdr3_aa: ASSHDRPRRINYEQY

cdr3_length: 13
v_call: TRBV5-1
clone_size: once
j_call: TRBJ1-6
cdr3_aa: ASSWGTGDNSPLH

cdr3_length: 12
v_call: TRBV27
clone_size: -
j_call: TRBJ2-3
cdr3_aa: ATWGRGGSDTQY

cdr3_length: 16
v_call: TRBV4-2
clone_size: -
j_call: TRBJ1-6
cdr3_aa: ASSPGGWTTGMSSPLH

cdr3_length: 12
v_call: TRBV7-9
clone_size: -
j_call: TRBJ2-2
cdr3_aa: ASSLAYRAGELF

cdr3_length: 14
v_call: TRBV5-1
clone_size: -
j_call: TRBJ2-1
cdr3_aa: ASRSWTSGNANEQF

cdr3_length: 16
v_call: TRBV2
clone_size: -
j_call: TRBJ2-1
cdr3_aa: ASRRVGLAGATYNEQF

cdr3_length: 10
v_call: TRBV2
clone_size: -
j_call: TRBJ2-7
cdr3_aa: ASMDSAYEQY

cdr3_length: 11
v_call: TRBV5-5
clone_size: few
j_call: TRBJ1-2
cdr3_aa: ASSYDWNYGYT

cdr3_length: 14
v_call: TRBV9
clone_size: -
j_call: TRBJ2-2
cdr3_aa: ASSAGLAGVTGELF

cdr3_length: 14
v_call: TRBV5-4
clone_size: -
j_call: TRBJ2-5
cdr3_aa: ASSSSSLGQQETQY

cdr3_length: 14
v_call: TRBV5-1
clone_size: -
j_call: TRBJ2-5
cdr3_aa: ASSLGLAGVGETQY

cdr3_length: 12
v_call: TRBV11-2
clone_size: -
j_call: TRBJ2-1
cdr3_aa: ASSSSRGDNEQF

cdr3_length: 12
v_call: TRBV6-5
clone_size: -
j_call: TRBJ1-5
cdr3_aa: ASSPGTNNQPQH

cdr3_length: 12
v_call: TRBV28
clone_size: -
j_call: TRBJ1-6
cdr3_aa: ASSLLGQGSPLH

cdr3_length: 11
v_call: TRBV27
clone_size: once
j_call: TRBJ1-2
cdr3_aa: ASSLSRGAGYT

cdr3_length: 12
v_call: TRBV4-2
clone_size: -
j_call: TRBJ1-2
cdr3_aa: ASSQDLTQGGYT

cdr3_length: 13
v_call: TRBV7-8
clone_size: -
j_call: TRBJ2-7
cdr3_aa: ASRGTSVNSYEQY

cdr3_length: 14
v_call: TRBV4-3
clone_size: -
j_call: TRBJ2-1
cdr3_aa: ASSQDTGVSYNEQF

cdr3_length: 11
v_call: TRBV6-1
clone_size: -
j_call: TRBJ2-3
cdr3_aa: AGRDSNTDTQY

cdr3_length: 12
v_call: TRBV6-5
clone_size: -
j_call: TRBJ1-4
cdr3_aa: ASSRQGRGEKLF

cdr3_length: 12
v_call: TRBV5-1
clone_size: once
j_call: TRBJ1-1
cdr3_aa: ASSARQGSTEAF

cdr3_length: 15
v_call: TRBV4-1
clone_size: -
j_call: TRBJ2-1
cdr3_aa: ASSQDWTTSGGNEQF

cdr3_length: 12
v_call: TRBV18
clone_size: -
j_call: TRBJ1-1
cdr3_aa: ASSRGTGNTEAF

cdr3_length: 13
v_call: TRBV19
clone_size: -
j_call: TRBJ1-5
cdr3_aa: ASGSTGGNNQPQH

cdr3_length: 12
v_call: TRBV5-1
clone_size: -
j_call: TRBJ2-7
cdr3_aa: ASSPGQGFDEQY

cdr3_length: 11
v_call: TRBV6-1
clone_size: -
j_call: TRBJ1-2
cdr3_aa: ASILQGDYGYT

cdr3_length: 12
v_call: TRBV11-2
clone_size: -
j_call: TRBJ2-5
cdr3_aa: ASSRQTLGETQY

cdr3_length: 14
v_call: TRBV5-8
clone_size: few
j_call: TRBJ1-4
cdr3_aa: ASSLGSRQGEEKLF

cdr3_length: 14
v_call: TRBV6-5
clone_size: -
j_call: TRBJ1-2
cdr3_aa: ASSSASGTGSYGYT

cdr3_length: 13
v_call: TRBV5-4
clone_size: -
j_call: TRBJ2-7
cdr3_aa: ASSSKTGHYYEQY

cdr3_length: 13
v_call: TRBV4-3
clone_size: -
j_call: TRBJ2-1
cdr3_aa: ASSPRDRVDNEQF

cdr3_length: 12
v_call: TRBV4-3
clone_size: -
j_call: TRBJ2-1
cdr3_aa: ASSLEGRYNEQF

cdr3_length: 13
v_call: TRBV5-5
clone_size: -
j_call: TRBJ2-1
cdr3_aa: ASSPRGESYNEQF

cdr3_length: 14
v_call: TRBV19
clone_size: -
j_call: TRBJ1-2
cdr3_aa: ASSPRTGKGWSGYT

cdr3_length: 13
v_call: TRBV13
clone_size: -
j_call: TRBJ1-6
cdr3_aa: ASSYKDRPNSPLH

cdr3_length: 12
v_call: TRBV19
clone_size: -
j_call: TRBJ2-7
cdr3_aa: ASASGAEPYEQY

cdr3_length: 12
v_call: TRBV2
clone_size: once
j_call: TRBJ1-5
cdr3_aa: ASSDKSGNQPQH

cdr3_length: 13
v_call: TRBV15
clone_size: -
j_call: TRBJ1-1
cdr3_aa: ATSRDQGAGTEAF

cdr3_length: 15
v_call: TRBV7-6
clone_size: -
j_call: TRBJ2-1
cdr3_aa: ASSLGPQGDHDNEQF

cdr3_length: 12
v_call: TRBV6-6
clone_size: -
j_call: TRBJ2-7
cdr3_aa: ASSTGGGTYEQY

cdr3_length: 14
v_call: TRBV6-6
clone_size: -
j_call: TRBJ2-5
cdr3_aa: ASSYSAGLTRETQY

cdr3_length: 10
v_call: TRBV11-3
clone_size: -
j_call: TRBJ1-1
cdr3_aa: ASSKLTAQAF

cdr3_length: 11
v_call: TRBV29-1
clone_size: -
j_call: TRBJ2-2
cdr3_aa: SAGGRNTGELF

cdr3_length: 14
v_call: TRBV27
clone_size: -
j_call: TRBJ1-2
cdr3_aa: ASSSIRTGWNYGYT

cdr3_length: 10
v_call: TRBV5-1
clone_size: -
j_call: TRBJ2-5
cdr3_aa: ASGQGGYEQY

cdr3_length: 14
v_call: TRBV4-1
clone_size: few
j_call: TRBJ1-2
cdr3_aa: ASSQDGSGRHYGYT

cdr3_length: 11
v_call: TRBV7-6
clone_size: -
j_call: TRBJ2-5
cdr3_aa: ASSLRQGETQY